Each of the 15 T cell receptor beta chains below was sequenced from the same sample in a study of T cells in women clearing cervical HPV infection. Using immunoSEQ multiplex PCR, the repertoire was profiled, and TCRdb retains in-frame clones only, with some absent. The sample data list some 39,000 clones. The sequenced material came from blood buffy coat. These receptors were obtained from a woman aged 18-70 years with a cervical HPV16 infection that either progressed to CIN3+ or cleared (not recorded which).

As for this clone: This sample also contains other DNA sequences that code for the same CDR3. The part of the CDR3 DNA that was read is TGCAGTGCTAGACAACAGGGTACTGGAAACACC. Translated: CSARQQGTGNT. The entire CDR3 is CSARQQGTGNTIYF. The rearrangement links TRBV20-1 to TRBJ1-3, with D possibly TRBD1 on 6 matching bases. The CDR3 is cut off 3 residues early in the read; its end comes from the germline J gene. Germline V gene lookup returns CDR1 DFQATT and CDR2 SNEGSKA (reference sequence). Trimming shortened V by 2 bases and J by 2 bases, and 10 bases separated the two germline ends. CDR3 size: 14 residues.

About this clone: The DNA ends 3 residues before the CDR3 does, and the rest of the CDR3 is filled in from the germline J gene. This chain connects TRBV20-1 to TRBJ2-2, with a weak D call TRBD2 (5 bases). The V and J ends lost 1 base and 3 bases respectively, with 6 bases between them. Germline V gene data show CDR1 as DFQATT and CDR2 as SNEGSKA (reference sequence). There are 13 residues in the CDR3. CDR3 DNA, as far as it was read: TGCAGTGCTAGAGGAGCGGACACCGGGGAG. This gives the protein CSARGADTGE. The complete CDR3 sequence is CSARGADTGELFF.

The DNA read from the CDR3 is TGTGCCAGTACCACCACTAGCGGGGGTTACAATGAG. This codes for CASTTTSGGYNE. The entire CDR3 protein reads CASTTTSGGYNEQFF. V is TRBV19 and J is TRBJ2-1; 11 bases fit TRBD2. The CDR3 end is not reached by the read, which stops 3 residues before it; the germline J gene fills it in. The CDR3 runs to 15 residues. After removal of 7 bases from V and 4 bases from J, the junction contained 6 bases not matched to a gene. In germline, CDR1 is LNHDA, CDR2 SQIVND (reference sequence).

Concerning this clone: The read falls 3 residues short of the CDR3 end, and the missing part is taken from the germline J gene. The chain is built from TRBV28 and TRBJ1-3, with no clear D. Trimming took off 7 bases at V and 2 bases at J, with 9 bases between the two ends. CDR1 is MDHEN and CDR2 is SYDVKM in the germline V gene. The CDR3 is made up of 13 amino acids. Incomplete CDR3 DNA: TGTGCCAGCACCGTACTACCTGGAAACACC. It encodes CASTVLPGNT. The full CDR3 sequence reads CASTVLPGNTIYF.

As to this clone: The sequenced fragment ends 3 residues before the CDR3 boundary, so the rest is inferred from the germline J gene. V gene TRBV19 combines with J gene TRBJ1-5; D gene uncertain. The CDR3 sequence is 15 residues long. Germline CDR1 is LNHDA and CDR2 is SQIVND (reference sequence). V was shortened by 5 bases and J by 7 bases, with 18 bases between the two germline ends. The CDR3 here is CASSPRSGGWQPQHF. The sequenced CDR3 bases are TGTGCCAGTAGTCCCCGGAGTGGCGGGTGGCAGCCC. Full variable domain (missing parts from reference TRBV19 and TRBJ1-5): DGGITQSPKYLFRKEGQNVTLSCEQNLNHDAMYWYRQDPGQGLRLIYYSQIVNDFQKGDIAEGYSVSREKKESFPLTVTSAQKNPTAFYLCASSPRSGGWQPQHFGDGTRLSIL.

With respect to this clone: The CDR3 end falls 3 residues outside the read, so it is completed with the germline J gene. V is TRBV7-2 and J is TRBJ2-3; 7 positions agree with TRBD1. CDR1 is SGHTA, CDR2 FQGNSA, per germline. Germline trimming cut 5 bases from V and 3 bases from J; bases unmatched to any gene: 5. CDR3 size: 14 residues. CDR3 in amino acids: CASSLEGATDTQYF. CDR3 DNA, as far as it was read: TGTGCCAGCAGCCTCGAGGGGGCTACAGATACG.

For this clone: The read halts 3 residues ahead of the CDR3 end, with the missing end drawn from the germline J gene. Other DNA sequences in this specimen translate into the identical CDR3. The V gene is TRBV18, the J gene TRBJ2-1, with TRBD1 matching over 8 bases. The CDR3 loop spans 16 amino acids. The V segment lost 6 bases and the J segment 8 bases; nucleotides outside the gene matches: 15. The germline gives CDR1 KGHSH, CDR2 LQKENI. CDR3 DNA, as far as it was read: TGTGCCAGCTCCCCCTCAACGACAGGGGTGGGAGATGAG. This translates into CASSPSTTGVGDE. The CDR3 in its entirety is CASSPSTTGVGDEQFF.

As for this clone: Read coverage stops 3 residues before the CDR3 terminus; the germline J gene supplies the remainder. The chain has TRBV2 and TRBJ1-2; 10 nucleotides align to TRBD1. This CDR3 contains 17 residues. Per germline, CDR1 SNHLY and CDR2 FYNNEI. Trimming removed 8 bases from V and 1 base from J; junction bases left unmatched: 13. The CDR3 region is CASWGEDRGRGNYGYTF. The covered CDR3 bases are TGTGCCAGCTGGGGCGAAGACAGGGGGCGGGGTAACTATGGC.

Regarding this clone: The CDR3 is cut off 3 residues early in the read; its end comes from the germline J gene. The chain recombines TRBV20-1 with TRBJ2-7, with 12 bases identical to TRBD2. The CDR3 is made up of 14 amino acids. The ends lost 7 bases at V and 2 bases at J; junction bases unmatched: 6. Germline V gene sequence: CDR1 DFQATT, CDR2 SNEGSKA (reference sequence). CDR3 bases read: TGCAGTGGATACGGACTAGCGGGGACCTACGAG. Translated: CSGYGLAGTYE. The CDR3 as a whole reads CSGYGLAGTYEQYF.

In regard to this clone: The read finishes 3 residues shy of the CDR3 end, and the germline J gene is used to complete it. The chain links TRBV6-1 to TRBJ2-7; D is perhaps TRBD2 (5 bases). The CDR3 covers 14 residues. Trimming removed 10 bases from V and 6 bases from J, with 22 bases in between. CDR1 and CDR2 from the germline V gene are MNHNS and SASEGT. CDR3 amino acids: CATREPGNPTEQYF. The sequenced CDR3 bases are TGTGCCACCCGTGAACCGGGGAACCCAACCGAG.

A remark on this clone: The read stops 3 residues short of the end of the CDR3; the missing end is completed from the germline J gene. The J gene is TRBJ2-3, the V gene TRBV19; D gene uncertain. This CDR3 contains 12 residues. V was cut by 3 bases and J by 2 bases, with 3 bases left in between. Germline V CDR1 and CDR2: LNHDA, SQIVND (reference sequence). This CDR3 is CASSINTDTQYF. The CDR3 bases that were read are TGTGCCAGTAGTATCAACACAGATACG. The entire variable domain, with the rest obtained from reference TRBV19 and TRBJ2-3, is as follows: DGGITQSPKYLFRKEGQNVTLSCEQNLNHDAMYWYRQDPGQGLRLIYYSQIVNDFQKGDIAEGYSVSREKKESFPLTVTSAQKNPTAFYLCASSINTDTQYFGPGTRLTVL.

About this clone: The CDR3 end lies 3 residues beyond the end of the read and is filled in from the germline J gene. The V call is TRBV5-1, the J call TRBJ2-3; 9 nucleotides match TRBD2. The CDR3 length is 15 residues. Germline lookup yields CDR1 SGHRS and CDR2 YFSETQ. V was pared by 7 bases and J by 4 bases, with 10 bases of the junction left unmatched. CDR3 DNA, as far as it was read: TGCGCCAGCGCCTCGCGGGGGGGAACCGCAGATACG. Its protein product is CASASRGGTADT. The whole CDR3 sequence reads CASASRGGTADTQYF.

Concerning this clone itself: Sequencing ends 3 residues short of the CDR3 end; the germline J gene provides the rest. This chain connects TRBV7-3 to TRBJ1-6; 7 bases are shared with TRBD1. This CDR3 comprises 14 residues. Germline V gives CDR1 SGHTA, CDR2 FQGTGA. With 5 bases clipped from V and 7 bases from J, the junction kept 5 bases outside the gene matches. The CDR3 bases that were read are TGTGCCAGCAGCCTGGGACAGTTCAATTCACCC. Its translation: CASSLGQFNSP. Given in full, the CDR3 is CASSLGQFNSPLHF.

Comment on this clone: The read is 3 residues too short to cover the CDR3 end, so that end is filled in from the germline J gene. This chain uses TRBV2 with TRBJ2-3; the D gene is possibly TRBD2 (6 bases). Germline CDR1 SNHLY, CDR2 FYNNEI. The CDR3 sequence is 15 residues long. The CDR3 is CASSLGGDLQETQYF. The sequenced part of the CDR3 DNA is TGTGCCAGCAGCTTGGGTGGGGACTTACAAGAGACG.

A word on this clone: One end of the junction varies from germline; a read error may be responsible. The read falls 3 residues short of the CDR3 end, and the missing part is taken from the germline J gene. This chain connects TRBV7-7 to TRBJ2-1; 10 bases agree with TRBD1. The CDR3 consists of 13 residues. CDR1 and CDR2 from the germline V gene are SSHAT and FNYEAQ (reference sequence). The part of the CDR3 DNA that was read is TGTGCTAGCAGCTTAGGACAGGGGGATGAG. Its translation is CASSLGQGDE. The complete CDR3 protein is CASSLGQGDEQFF.